This T cell receptor (beta chain) is from a study of blood T cell repertoires in COVID-19. In the study overall: The United States, Italy and Spain supplied acute and convalescent COVID-19 samples.

In the original processing: The authors estimated nucleated cell counts from reference gene primer amplification. Repertoires were generated with immunoSEQ multiplex PCR, while TCRdb's copy carries only in-frame clones and drops some. The V and J calls and clone size come from that table; D and trimming were worked out from the DNA. The sample lists a few hundred thousand clones; around 87% were seen once. The CDR3 runs to 15 residues. Per germline, CDR1 SGHTA and CDR2 FQGNSA. V shed 3 bases, J shed 0 bases, and the junction held 3 bases outside the gene matches. Sequencing input: peripheral blood. The rearrangement uses TRBV7-2 and TRBJ2-7; 9 positions match TRBD2. The clonotype was recovered from a human donor in a cohort sampled during active COVID-19. The CDR3 sequence is CASSFGGGGSYEQYF. The CDR3 DNA reads as TGTGCCAGCAGCTTTGGCGGGGGGGGCTCCTACGAGCAGTACTTC. Drawing the rest from reference TRBV7-2 and TRBJ2-7, the complete variable domain is GAGVSQSPSNKVTEKGKDVELRCDPISGHTALYWYRQSLGQGLEFLIYFQGNSAPDKSGLPSDRFSAERTGGSVSTLTIQRTQQEDSAVYLCASSFGGGGSYEQYFGPGTRLTVT.